Listed here are 8 T cell receptor beta chains from one sample, sequenced in a study of blood T cells in healthy people across ages. For the second PCR, which ran for roughly 7 to 11 cycles, a sample-barcoded 5' primer and a J-beta primer mix were used. TCRdb independently ran MiXCR on the 5' RACE reads; one entry per CDR3 protein. The sample holds fewer than 2 million distinct CDR3 sequences; 35% to 50% are singletons and the top ten take 23%. The sample comprised blood. The receptors originated from a human donor in good health.

The chain is built from TRBV7-2 and TRBJ1-2; 7 bases are a match to TRBD1. Trimming cost V 0 bases and J 5 bases; bases outside gene matches: 9. CDR1 is SGHTA and CDR2 is FQGNSA in the germline V gene. The CDR3 has 16 residues. The CDR3 region is CASSLAPTGEGYGYTF. CDR3 nucleotides: TGTGCCAGCAGCTTAGCCCCAACAGGGGAGGGATATGGCTACACCTTC.

The DNA of the CDR3 is TGTGCCAGCAGTTACAATCAGAGGAGCTCCTACGAGCAGTACTTC. Amino acid sequence: CASSYNQRSSYEQYF. This chain joins TRBV6-2 or TRBV6-3 and TRBJ2-7; D unclear. Germline V gene data show CDR1 as MNHEY and CDR2 as SVGEGT. The CDR3 has 15 residues. Between the trimmed V and J ends, which lost 2 bases and 0 bases, there was a span of 11 bases.

This clonotype was seen only a few times. CDR3 coding DNA: TGCGCCAGCAGCCTATTTCCACAGGGGGATAATGAAAAACTGTTTTTT. Its protein product is CASSLFPQGDNEKLFF. V and J are TRBV5-1 and TRBJ1-4, with 8 bases aligning to TRBD1. Germline loops: CDR1 SGHRS, CDR2 YFSETQ. This CDR3 has 16 amino acids. V lost 4 bases to trimming and J lost 4 bases; unmatched junction nucleotides: 9.

V is TRBV29-1 and J is TRBJ2-1, with TRBD2 as a possible D gene (6 bases). The V gene lost 6 bases and the J gene lost 10 bases, with 22 bases spanning the gap. This CDR3 contains 14 residues. The germline V gene encodes CDR1 SQVTM and CDR2 ANQGSEA. CDR3 sequence (DNA): TGCAGCGTGGCCCCTCGGGGGATCGCCTACGAGCAGTTCTTC. It specifies CSVAPRGIAYEQFF.

This chain links TRBV9 with TRBJ2-1, with TRBD2 identical over 12 bases. This CDR3 comprises 18 residues. Germline CDR1 reads SGDLS; CDR2 reads YYNGEE. Trimming at V came to 0 bases and at J to 8 bases, leaving 12 bases not matched to a gene. CDR3 nucleotides: TGTGCCAGCAGCGTAGTAGGGGCTAGCGGGGGGGTCACCGATGAGCAGTTCTTC. It translates to CASSVVGASGGVTDEQFF.

J is TRBJ2-4 and V is TRBV6-5, with D possibly being TRBD1 (5 bases). The CDR3 contains 12 residues. The germline CDR1 and CDR2 sequences are MNHEY and SVGAGI. V lost 5 bases and J 7 bases, leaving 9 bases between the germline ends. CDR3 loop: CASSPGYNIQYF. CDR3 DNA sequence: TGTGCCAGCAGTCCAGGGTATAACATTCAGTACTTC.

This clonotype was observed once. One end of the junction fails to match germline, which may point to a read error. This rearrangement joins TRBV11-1 to TRBJ2-4; 12 nucleotides line up with TRBD2. The DNA end lines up better with TRBJ2-5; the J call may be wrong. Per the germline V gene, CDR1 is SGHAT and CDR2 is FQDESV (reference sequence). The CDR3 is made up of 16 amino acids. The CDR3 region has the DNA TGTGCCAACAGCTTCGTACTAGCGGGGGGACAAGAGACCCAGTACTTC. This translates into CANSFVLAGGQETQYF.

This clonotype was seen more than once but under ten times. This rearrangement joins TRBV6-1 to TRBJ2-7, with D perhaps TRBD1 or TRBD2 (6 bases each). V gave up 6 bases and J gave up 1 base, with 16 bases separating them. This CDR3 contains 15 residues. Germline V gene sequence: CDR1 MNHNS, CDR2 SASEGT. CDR3 DNA sequence: TGTGCCAGCAGGGAGGGACATGCAATTTCCTACGAGCAGTACTTC. This translates into CASREGHAISYEQYF.